The source of this T cell receptor beta chain is a study of T cells in localized non-small cell lung cancer. Study-level results: Among the tissues sampled, uninvolved adjacent lung had the highest T cell clonality, above tumor.

There are 16 residues in the CDR3. J gave up 3 bases and V 3 bases, and 6 bases lay outside the gene matches. In germline, CDR1 is LNHDA, CDR2 SQIVND (reference sequence). Profiled with immunoSEQ multiplex PCR; TCRdb holds only in-frame clones, not every one. The sample contains around 1,500 clones, around a quarter of which appear only once. As concerns this clone: Its antigen is undetermined.

This sequence originates from a male donor older than 55 with stage III lung adenocarcinoma. This sample comprised lung tumor tissue, obtained before any cancer treatment. V is TRBV19 and J is TRBJ1-1; TRBD1 matches at 11 bases. CDR3 loop: CASSIPGQGAHTEAFF. CDR3 sequence (DNA): TGTGCCAGTAGTATCCCCGGACAGGGGGCTCACACTGAAGCTTTCTTT.